These 17 T cell receptor beta chains came from one sample sequenced in a study of cytomegalovirus exposure and HLA in healthy donors. Vbeta (60) and Jbeta (13) primers were used in the PCR. Assay used: immunoSEQ multiplex PCR; TCRdb lists only in-frame clones, some missing. The sample yields hundreds of thousands of clones, over 65% seen once. The material sequenced was PBMCs. The receptors originated from a man between 18 and 29 years old in good health and CMV-seronegative.

The CDR3, as DNA: TGTGCCAGCAGCTTAGCGTCGTCCAGGGTAGGCACTGAAGCTTTCTTT. Its translation: CASSLASSRVGTEAFF. This sequence joins TRBV7-6 and TRBJ1-1; D is perhaps TRBD1 (5 bases). The CDR3 has 16 amino acids. V gave up 0 bases and J gave up 4 bases, with 15 bases separating them. Per germline, CDR1 SGHVS and CDR2 FNYEAQ.

The gene calls are TRBV27 and TRBJ1-5; D is ambiguous. CDR1 is MNHEY, CDR2 SMNVEV, per germline (reference sequence). Trimming left V 8 bases short and J 9 bases short, with 14 bases between. This CDR3 spans 12 amino acids. The CDR3: CASGMGVWPQHF. The DNA for the CDR3 is TGTGCCAGCGGTATGGGAGTTTGGCCCCAGCATTTT.

This clone was seen a handful of times. The chain couples TRBV6-6 to TRBJ2-7; 7 bases fit TRBD1. This CDR3 comprises 14 residues. The germline gives CDR1 MNHNY, CDR2 SVGAGI (reference sequence). V was pared by 5 bases and J by 6 bases, with 10 bases of the junction left unmatched. CDR3 loop: CASSTSGTELEQYF. As DNA, the CDR3 is TGTGCCAGCAGTACCTCCGGGACAGAACTCGAGCAGTACTTC.

The rearrangement joins TRBV19 to TRBJ2-7; D is unresolved. Germline CDR1 reads LNHDA; CDR2 reads SQIVND (reference sequence). V was pared by 3 bases and J by 3 bases, with 12 bases between. This CDR3 is built from 14 residues. As DNA, the CDR3 is TGTGCCAGTAGTATTCTGGCAGGAAACTACGAGCAGTACTTC. Amino acid sequence: CASSILAGNYEQYF.

The J gene is TRBJ2-5, the V gene TRBV7-2; 7 bases fit TRBD2. The end of the DNA aligns better with TRBJ2-7, so the J call may be wrong. The CDR3 has 14 residues. Germline lookup yields CDR1 SGHTA and CDR2 FQGNSA. This CDR3 reads CASSITASGYEQYF. The CDR3 bases are TGTGCCAGCAGCATAACCGCTAGCGGCTACGAGCAGTACTTC.

The genes are TRBV19 and TRBJ1-1; perhaps TRBD1 as D (6 bases). The V gene lost 5 bases and the J gene lost 0 bases, with 13 bases spanning the gap. The CDR3 contains 15 residues. Germline CDR1 and CDR2: LNHDA and SQIVND (reference sequence). DNA for the CDR3: TGTGCCAGTAGTGAACAGGGTTACATGAACACTGAAGCTTTCTTT. This gives the protein CASSEQGYMNTEAFF. Together with reference TRBV19 and TRBJ1-1, the CDR3 gives the full variable domain: DGGITQSPKYLFRKEGQNVTLSCEQNLNHDAMYWYRQDPGQGLRLIYYSQIVNDFQKGDIAEGYSVSREKKESFPLTVTSAQKNPTAFYLCASSEQGYMNTEAFFGQGTRLTVV.

The chain uses TRBV30 and TRBJ2-7; D is unresolved. The CDR3 loop spans 12 amino acids. Trimming pared 0 bases from V and 5 bases from J, leaving 8 bases between. CDR1 is GTSNPN, CDR2 SVGIG, per germline (reference sequence). The CDR3 DNA is TGTGCCTGGAGTGTAAATACTAACGAGCAGTACTTC. As protein: CAWSVNTNEQYF.

The V and J genes are TRBV19 and TRBJ2-7, with 7 bases fitting TRBD2. V lost 4 bases to trimming and J lost 2 bases; unmatched junction nucleotides: 2. The CDR3 contains 13 residues. Germline V lookup: CDR1 LNHDA, CDR2 SQIVND (reference sequence). The CDR3 bases are TGTGCCAGTAGTAGGGGGGGGGCCTACGAGCAGTACTTC. It is translated as CASSRGGAYEQYF.

The gene calls are TRBV30 and TRBJ2-5; TRBD1 might be the D (5 bases). With 3 bases removed from V and 4 bases from J, the gap between germline ends came to 6 bases. Per the germline V gene, CDR1 is GTSNPN and CDR2 is SVGIG (reference sequence). The CDR3 runs 11 residues. CDR3: CAWRDTETQYF. The CDR3 region has the DNA TGTGCCTGGAGGGACACAGAGACCCAGTACTTC.

V is TRBV7-9 and J is TRBJ1-2; D is undetermined. Germline CDR1 SEHNR, CDR2 FQNEAQ (reference sequence). V lost 3 bases and J 2 bases, leaving 4 bases between the germline ends. The CDR3 sequence is 12 residues long. The CDR3 sequence is CASSFRNYGYTF. The CDR3 DNA is TGTGCCAGCAGCTTCCGGAACTATGGCTACACCTTC.

To note about this clone: Other DNA sequences in this sample translate to the same CDR3. V and J are TRBV5-1 and TRBJ2-1, with D unresolved. The CDR3 is 14 amino acids. Germline CDR1 SGHRS, CDR2 YFSETQ. V dropped 2 bases and J dropped 1 base, with 7 bases sitting between them. CDR3 protein: CASSFSSSYNEQFF. CDR3 DNA sequence: TGCGCCAGCAGCTTTAGTAGTTCCTACAATGAGCAGTTCTTC. The full variable domain, rest sourced from reference TRBV5-1 and TRBJ2-1, is KAGVTQTPRYLIKTRGQQVTLSCSPISGHRSVSWYQQTPGQGLQFLFEYFSETQRNKGNFPGRFSGRQFSNSRSEMNVSTLELGDSALYLCASSFSSSYNEQFFGPGTRLTVL.

CDR3 loop: CASSLAGGNIQYF. CDR3 sequence (DNA): TGTGCCAGCAGTCTAGCGGGAGGGAACATTCAGTACTTC. The J gene is TRBJ2-4, the V gene TRBV6-5; 12 nucleotides match TRBD2. Per germline, CDR1 MNHEY and CDR2 SVGAGI. CDR3 length equals 13 residues. The V segment lost 5 bases and the J segment 7 bases; nucleotides outside the gene matches: 0.

This chain links TRBV15 with TRBJ1-6, with D maybe TRBD1 (5 bases). V lost 0 bases, J lost 5 bases, and 11 bases lay in between. Germline V CDR1 and CDR2: LNHNV, YYDKDF (reference sequence). The CDR3 has 16 amino acids. The CDR3 nucleotides read TGTGCCACCAGCAGAGAGGGACTGGAGAATAATTCACCCCTCCACTTT. Amino acid sequence: CATSREGLENNSPLHF.

The chain employs TRBV5-1 and TRBJ1-1; 9 bases match TRBD1. The germline CDR1 and CDR2 sequences are SGHRS and YFSETQ. V gave up 3 bases and J gave up 0 bases; unmatched junction bases: 3. This CDR3 spans 15 amino acids. The CDR3 here is CASSSGQGLNTEAFF. In DNA form, the CDR3 reads TGCGCCAGCAGCTCGGGACAGGGCCTGAACACTGAAGCTTTCTTT. Full variable domain (outside the CDR3, taken from reference TRBV5-1 and TRBJ1-1): KAGVTQTPRYLIKTRGQQVTLSCSPISGHRSVSWYQQTPGQGLQFLFEYFSETQRNKGNFPGRFSGRQFSNSRSEMNVSTLELGDSALYLCASSSGQGLNTEAFFGQGTRLTVV.

J is TRBJ2-5 and V is TRBV2; 10 bases are shared with TRBD2. This CDR3 region has 15 residues. Germline assignment: CDR1 SNHLY and CDR2 FYNNEI. With 7 bases clipped from V and 4 bases from J, the junction kept 9 bases outside the gene matches. The CDR3 sequence is CASTILAGVVETQYF. DNA for the CDR3: TGTGCCAGCACCATTCTAGCGGGGGTGGTAGAGACCCAGTACTTC.

The V and J genes are TRBV19 and TRBJ2-1, with 7 bases fitting TRBD2. The CDR3 has 11 residues. Looked up from germline, CDR1 is LNHDA and CDR2 is SQIVND (reference sequence). The junction had 5 bases not matched to a gene; V was cut back by 10 bases and J by 8 bases. CDR3 sequence reads: CAIPGGDEQFF. In DNA form, the CDR3 reads TGTGCCATCCCTGGGGGGGATGAGCAGTTCTTC.

The table lists this clone with a few counts. The chain links TRBV30 to TRBJ2-7; maybe TRBD1 (6 bases). Germline loops: CDR1 GTSNPN, CDR2 SVGIG (reference sequence). V was clipped by 2 bases and J by 0 bases, with 14 bases between them. The CDR3 length is 15 residues. CDR3 DNA sequence: TGTGCCTGGAGTTTAACAGGGTTGAGCTCCTACGAGCAGTACTTC. This codes for CAWSLTGLSSYEQYF. The variable domain in full, with the rest retrieved from reference TRBV30 and TRBJ2-7, is SQTIHQWPATLVQPVGSPLSLECTVEGTSNPNLYWYRQAAGRGLQLLFYSVGIGQISSEVPQNLSASRPQDRQFILSSKKLLLSDSGFYLCAWSLTGLSSYEQYFGPGTRLTVT.